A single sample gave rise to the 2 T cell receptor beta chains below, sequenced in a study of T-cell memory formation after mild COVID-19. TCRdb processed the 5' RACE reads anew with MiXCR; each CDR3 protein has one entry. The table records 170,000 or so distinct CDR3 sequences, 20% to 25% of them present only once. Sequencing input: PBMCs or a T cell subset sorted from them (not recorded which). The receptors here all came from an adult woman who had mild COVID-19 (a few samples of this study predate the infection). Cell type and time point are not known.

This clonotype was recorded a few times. The CDR3 sequence: CASSFGGMGTYEQYF. CDR3 in DNA: TGTGCCAGCAGTTTTGGCGGGATGGGGACCTACGAGCAGTACTTC. The chain has TRBV12-3 or TRBV12-4 and TRBJ2-7; possibly TRBD2 for D (6 bases). The CDR3 is 15 residues long. The V end was cut by 3 bases, the J end by 2 bases, with 14 bases between.

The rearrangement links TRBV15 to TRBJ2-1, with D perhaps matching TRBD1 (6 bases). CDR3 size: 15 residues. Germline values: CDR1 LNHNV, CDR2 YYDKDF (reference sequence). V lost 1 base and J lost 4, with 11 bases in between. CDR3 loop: CATSRGQAVYNEQFF. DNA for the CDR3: TGTGCCACCAGCAGAGGACAGGCTGTTTACAATGAGCAGTTCTTC.